This T cell receptor beta chain was identified in a study of OX40 agonist ivuxolimab in advanced cancers. Study in general: The drug used for patients, ivuxolimab, was an agonistic anti-OX40 (CD134) antibody. A diagnosis of hepatocellular carcinoma, melanoma, renal cell or head and neck cancer was present in dose-escalation patients. Prior checkpoint blockade (anti-PD-1, anti-PD-L1 or anti-CTLA-4) was permitted; about 40% had it. General observations from the study: Relative to CD4+ cells, CD8+ T cells on average had more expanded clones.

Profiled with immunoSEQ multiplex PCR; TCRdb holds only in-frame clones, not every one. The table records roughly 18,000 clones, about 87% of them present only once. Germline V gene lookup returns CDR1 SGHVS and CDR2 FQNEAQ. Trimming removed 5 bases from V and 5 bases from J; junction bases left unmatched: 9. This CDR3 contains 14 residues. Turning to this clone: What it binds is unknown.

V gene TRBV7-8 combines with J gene TRBJ2-7, with 7 bases identical to TRBD1. The origin of this receptor is an adult with an advanced solid tumor such as melanoma, head and neck, liver or kidney cancer. Source: CD4+ or CD8+ T cells sorted from blood, taken in a trial of the OX40 agonist ivuxolimab. The CDR3 reads CASSMTGQAHEQYF. DNA for the CDR3: TGTGCCAGCAGCATGACAGGGCAAGCCCACGAGCAGTACTTC. Full variable domain (missing parts from reference TRBV7-8 and TRBJ2-7): GAGVSQSPRYKVAKRGQDVALRCDPISGHVSLFWYQQALGQGPEFLTYFQNEAQLDKSGLPSDRFFAERPEGSVSTLKIQRTQQEDSAVYLCASSMTGQAHEQYFGPGTRLTVT.